A selection of T cell receptor beta chains follows, all from one sample in a study of cytomegalovirus exposure and HLA in healthy donors. TCRdb's table, derived via immunoSEQ multiplex PCR, lists solely in-frame clones and lacks some. The table includes about 160,000 clones, around four fifths detected once. The source material was PBMCs. The receptors derive from a man aged 25-45 years in good health and CMV-seronegative. Each CDR3 is given with its conserved first and last residue. The D gene is left open where the match is weak. Where a row states a size, it is once, few, many or the class of an expanded clone; other rows omit it.

abundance,j_gene,d_gene,v_gene,CDR3nt,CDR3aa
.,TRBJ1-4,TRBD1,TRBV28,TGTGCCAGCAGTTTAGTATCAGGGGGCAATTGGGAAAAACTGTTTTTT,CASSLVSGGNWEKLFF
once,TRBJ2-7,TRBD1,TRBV19,TGTGCCAGTCGATCACAGGGGGAGGCCTACGAGCAGTACTTC,CASRSQGEAYEQYF
.,TRBJ2-1,TRBD2,TRBV13,TGTGCCAGCAGCATAGCTAGCGGGATAGCCCTCTACAATGAGCAGTTCTTC,CASSIASGIALYNEQFF
.,TRBJ1-2,.,TRBV5-5,TGTGCCAGCAGCTTGGGAGGGGGACCAGGGAGCCCCTCTCATTATGGCTACACCTTC,CASSLGGGPGSPSHYGYTF
.,TRBJ1-1,TRBD1,TRBV18,TGTGCCAGCTCACCAAACAGGGGGGGGAAGATTGAAGCTTTCTTT,CASSPNRGGKIEAFF
.,TRBJ2-2,.,TRBV14,TGTGCCAGCAGCCAATGGACGGGATGGACCGGGGAGCTGTTTTTT,CASSQWTGWTGELFF
.,TRBJ1-1,TRBD1,TRBV18,TGTGCCAGCTCACCGGTTACTGACAGGGCGAACACTGAAGCTTTCTTT,CASSPVTDRANTEAFF
.,TRBJ1-1,.,TRBV7-9,TGTGCCAGCACCCCCCCCCGAGGTGACACTGAAGCTTTCTTT,CASTPPRGDTEAFF
.,TRBJ2-7,.,TRBV19,TGTGCCAGTAGTATCGGGGTGCCCTACTACGAGCAGTACTTC,CASSIGVPYYEQYF
.,TRBJ2-1,.,TRBV5-8,TGTGCCAGCAGCTTCGGTGGGAGCTCCTACAATGAGCAGTTCTTC,CASSFGGSSYNEQFF
.,TRBJ1-2,TRBD1,TRBV19,TGTGCCAGTAGTATAGGGGCAGGGGGCCATGGCTACACCTTC,CASSIGAGGHGYTF
few,TRBJ1-2,.,TRBV5-6,TGTGCCAGCAGCTTGGAGGACAGAAACTATGGCTACACCTTC,CASSLEDRNYGYTF
.,TRBJ2-1,TRBD1,TRBV6-1,TGTGCCAGCAGTGAAGCGGGGACAGGGGGCCATGAGCAGTTCTTC,CASSEAGTGGHEQFF
.,TRBJ2-3,.,TRBV9,TGTGCCAGCAGCGTAGCATTTACTAGCACAGATACGCAGTATTTT,CASSVAFTSTDTQYF
.,TRBJ2-3,TRBD2,TRBV4-2,TGTGCCAGCAGCCAACTTAGCGGGGGGGTGGCAGATACGCAGTATTTT,CASSQLSGGVADTQYF
few,TRBJ1-1,.,TRBV19,TGTGCCAGTAGTACCGGACAAGTAAATTGGAACACTGAAGCTTTCTTT,CASSTGQVNWNTEAFF
.,TRBJ1-2,.,TRBV6-5,TGTGCCAGCAGTAAGCGACAGGCTGATGGCTACACCTTC,CASSKRQADGYTF
few,TRBJ2-2,.,TRBV7-2,TGTGCCAGCAGCTCCCCCCGCGGAGTTATGAACACCGGGGAGCTGTTTTTT,CASSSPRGVMNTGELFF
.,TRBJ1-1,.,TRBV5-1,TGCGCCAGCAGCCAGCAGGGGAACACTGAAGCTTTCTTT,CASSQQGNTEAFF
.,TRBJ1-6,.,TRBV30,TGTGCCTGGAGTGGACAGGCCTATAATTCCCCCCTCCACTTT,CAWSGQAYNSPLHF
.,TRBJ1-1,.,TRBV5-1,TGCGCCAGCAGTTTCGACAGGAACACTGAAGCTTTCTTT,CASSFDRNTEAFF
.,TRBJ2-7,.,TRBV28,TGTGCCAGCAGTTTTCCGGGCGGGGTTCACGATAACATTGTGCTGGATCGCACCTACGAGCAGTACTTC,CASSFPGGVHDNIVLDRTYEQYF
once,TRBJ1-2,.,TRBV4-2,TGTGCCAGCACCCAAGAATATCTAGGGGACTATGGCTACACCTTC,CASTQEYLGDYGYTF
.,TRBJ1-3,TRBD1,TRBV28,TGTGCCAGCAGCCTAATACAGGGGGCGGACGGAAACACCATATATTTT,CASSLIQGADGNTIYF
.,TRBJ2-1,.,TRBV19,TGTGCCAGTAGTATCCCGGACTGGAGCTCCTACAATGAGCAGTTCTTC,CASSIPDWSSYNEQFF
.,TRBJ2-3,.,TRBV7-9,TGTGCCAGCAGCTTAAAGTCTCTACCCGATACGCAGTATTTT,CASSLKSLPDTQYF
once,TRBJ1-5,.,TRBV5-5,TGTGCCAGCAGCTTGGCGGCAGGGAGCAATCAGCCCCAGCATTTT,CASSLAAGSNQPQHF
.,TRBJ2-7,TRBD2,TRBV4-1,TGCGCCAGCAGCGAAGGGACTAGCGTTAACTACGAGCAGTACTTC,CASSEGTSVNYEQYF
.,TRBJ2-2,TRBD2,TRBV2,TGTGCCAGCAGATTACTAGCGGGAGTAACCGGGGAGCTGTTTTTT,CASRLLAGVTGELFF
.,TRBJ1-6,.,TRBV6-5,TGTGCCACCCATTGGGGGCTGAATTCACCCCTCCACTTT,CATHWGLNSPLHF
.,TRBJ1-1,.,TRBV4-3,TGCGCCAGCAGCCAAGATCGCCGCAGGGCTGAAGCTTTCTTT,CASSQDRRRAEAFF
.,TRBJ1-3,TRBD1,TRBV14,TGTGCCAGCAGCCAGAGGACAGGCGGCTCTGGAAACACCATATATTTT,CASSQRTGGSGNTIYF
.,TRBJ2-2,TRBD1,TRBV6-1,TGTGCCAGCAGGCGGGACAGGGCCACCGGGGAGCTGTTTTTT,CASRRDRATGELFF
.,TRBJ2-7,.,TRBV19,TGTGCCAGTAGTAGCCTAGCGCGCCAATACCCTCCCTACGAGCAGTACTTC,CASSSLARQYPPYEQYF
.,TRBJ1-3,.,TRBV30,TGTGCCTGGAATACCCGATCCCGCGTTTCTGGAAACACCATATATTTT,CAWNTRSRVSGNTIYF
.,TRBJ1-4,.,TRBV7-2,TGTGCCAGCAGCTTATTGTTGGGAGCTAATGAAAAACTGTTTTTT,CASSLLLGANEKLFF
.,TRBJ1-6,TRBD1,TRBV6-5,TGTGCCAGCAGGAGGGGGCGAAATTCACCCCTCCACTTT,CASRRGRNSPLHF
.,TRBJ1-2,.,TRBV28,TGTGCCAGCAGCCTTGGGGGAGGGGTGGCCTATGGCTACACCTTC,CASSLGGGVAYGYTF
.,TRBJ2-3,TRBD1,TRBV7-3,TGTGCCAGCAGCCATGGGACAGGGAGAACAGATACGCAGTATTTT,CASSHGTGRTDTQYF
.,TRBJ1-1,TRBD1,TRBV5-1,TGCGCCAGCAGCCCCCCGGGACAGGATAACACTGAAGCTTTCTTT,CASSPPGQDNTEAFF
once,TRBJ1-2,TRBD1,TRBV4-3,TGCGCCAGCAGCCAAGGGGGACAGGGGAAGGTCTATGGCTACACCTTC,CASSQGGQGKVYGYTF
few,TRBJ1-1,TRBD1,TRBV19,TGTGCCACCGCGGGATCCGACAGGGCGAACACTGAAGCTTTCTTT,CATAGSDRANTEAFF
few,TRBJ1-1,TRBD1,TRBV19,TGTGCCAGTAGCCCCGGGACAGGAAACACTGAAGCTTTCTTT,CASSPGTGNTEAFF
.,TRBJ2-3,.,TRBV6-5,TGTGCCAGCAGGTCAAAGGGGAATACAGATACGCAGTATTTT,CASRSKGNTDTQYF
.,TRBJ2-7,.,TRBV20-1,TGCAGTGCTTTGAAATCGGAACGGGGGTACTTC,CSALKSERGYF
.,TRBJ1-2,.,TRBV7-2,TGTGCCAGCAGCTTAGCACAGGGCCTCTATGGCTACACCTTC,CASSLAQGLYGYTF
.,TRBJ1-3,TRBD1,TRBV18,TGTGCCAGTTCGGGACAGGGGAATGGCGACACCATATATTTT,CASSGQGNGDTIYF
few,TRBJ2-5,.,TRBV5-1,TGCGCCAGCAGCGCCCGTGAGACAGGCTTAAGGGAGACCCAGTACTTC,CASSARETGLRETQYF
.,TRBJ2-1,TRBD2,TRBV7-9,TGTGCCAGCAGCTTAACGGGAGGGAGAAATGAGCAGTTCTTC,CASSLTGGRNEQFF
.,TRBJ2-7,TRBD1,TRBV27,TGTGCCAGCAGTTTAGGGACAGGGGGCGGCTACGAGCAGTACTTC,CASSLGTGGGYEQYF
.,TRBJ2-7,TRBD2,TRBV6-5,TGTGCCAGCAGTTACTCGAACGCGGGGGGCTCCTACGAGCAGTACTTC,CASSYSNAGGSYEQYF
few,TRBJ2-7,.,TRBV6-5,TGTGCCAGCAGTTTAACAGGGTTGGGCTCCTACGAGCAGTACTTC,CASSLTGLGSYEQYF
.,TRBJ1-1,TRBD1,TRBV5-6,TGTGCCAGCAGCAAGGGACAGGGTGAGGTTTGGATGAACACTGAAGCTTTCTTT,CASSKGQGEVWMNTEAFF
.,TRBJ2-7,TRBD1,TRBV30,TGTGCCTGGAGAGACAGGGGACCCTACGAGCAGTACTTC,CAWRDRGPYEQYF
.,TRBJ2-3,.,TRBV28,TGTGCCAGCAGCCTCCAGATTCCTAACCCAGGGTATTTT,CASSLQIPNPGYF
.,TRBJ1-2,TRBD1,TRBV27,TGTGCCAGCAGTTCTACCCCGGGACAGGCTTTTAACTATGGCTACACCTTC,CASSSTPGQAFNYGYTF
.,TRBJ2-7,.,TRBV7-2,TGTGCCAGCAGCCCCTTTGCCTACGAGCAGTACTTC,CASSPFAYEQYF
few,TRBJ2-7,TRBD2,TRBV4-1,TGCGCCAGCAGCCAATATTCGGGGAGGGCAATCACCTCCTACGAGCAGTACTTC,CASSQYSGRAITSYEQYF
.,TRBJ2-3,.,TRBV7-3,TGTGCCAGCAGCTTGTCCGTCACAGATACGCAGTATTTT,CASSLSVTDTQYF
.,TRBJ1-1,TRBD1,TRBV4-2,TGTGCCAGCAGCCGGGACAGGGGTGAAGCTTTCTTT,CASSRDRGEAFF